This paragraph covers one T cell receptor (beta chain) sequence. Time point of the sample: pretreatment peripheral blood. Spiked synthetic TCR analogs estimated absolute template abundance per PCR. Profiling relied on immunoSEQ multiplex PCR, and the TCRdb table lists in-frame clones only, not all of them. The sample contains under 40,000 clones, 82% of which appear only once. The data were obtained in a study of PD-L1 blockade in urothelial cancer. The overall study: Blood-derived samples held a median approximately 150,000 T cells.

With 4 bases clipped from V and 8 bases from J, the junction kept 9 bases outside the gene matches. The CDR3 consists of 14 residues. CDR1 is SEHNR and CDR2 is FQNEAQ in the germline V gene (reference sequence). The gene calls are TRBV7-9 and TRBJ1-2; 8 bases are a match to TRBD1. The sample in question was PBMCs, obtained around atezolizumab (anti-PD-L1) treatment. This sequence was found in a man aged 55 to 70 with urothelial cancer. Here the CDR3 DNA reads TGTGCCAGCAGCTCAGGACAGGGAAGCACGGGCTACACCTTC. Encoded protein: CASSSGQGSTGYTF.